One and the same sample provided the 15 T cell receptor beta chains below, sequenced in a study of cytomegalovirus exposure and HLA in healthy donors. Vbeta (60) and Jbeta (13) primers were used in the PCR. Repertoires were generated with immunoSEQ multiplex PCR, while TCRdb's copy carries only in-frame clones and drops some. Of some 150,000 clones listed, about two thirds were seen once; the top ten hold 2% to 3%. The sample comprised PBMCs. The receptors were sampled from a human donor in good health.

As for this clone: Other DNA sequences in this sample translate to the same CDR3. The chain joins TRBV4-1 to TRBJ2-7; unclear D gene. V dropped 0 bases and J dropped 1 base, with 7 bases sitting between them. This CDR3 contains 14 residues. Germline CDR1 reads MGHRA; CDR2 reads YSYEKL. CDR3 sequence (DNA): TGCGCCAGCAGCCAAGAAAGCCTATCCTACGAGCAGTACTTC. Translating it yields CASSQESLSYEQYF.

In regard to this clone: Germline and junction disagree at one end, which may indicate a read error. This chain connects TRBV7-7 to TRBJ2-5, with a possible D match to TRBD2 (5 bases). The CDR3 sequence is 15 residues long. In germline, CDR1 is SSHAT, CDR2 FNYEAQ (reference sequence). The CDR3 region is CASSRSGTLQETQYF. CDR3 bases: TGTGCTAGCAGCCGGAGCGGTACCCTCCAAGAGACCCAGTACTTC.

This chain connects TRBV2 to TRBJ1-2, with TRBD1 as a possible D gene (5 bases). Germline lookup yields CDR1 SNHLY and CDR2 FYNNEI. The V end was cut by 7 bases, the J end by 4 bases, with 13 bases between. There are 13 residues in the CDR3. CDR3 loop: CASKVDGGYGYTF. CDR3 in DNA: TGTGCCAGCAAGGTCGACGGGGGCTATGGCTACACCTTC.

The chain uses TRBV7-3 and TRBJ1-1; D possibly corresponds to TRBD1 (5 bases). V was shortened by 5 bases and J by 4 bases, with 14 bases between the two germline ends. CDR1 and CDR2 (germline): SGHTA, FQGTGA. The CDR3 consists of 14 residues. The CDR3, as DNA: TGTGCCAGCAGCCCAACAGGTATCGGCACTGAAGCTTTCTTT. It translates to CASSPTGIGTEAFF.

CDR3 residues: CASSFPGAQETQYF. CDR3 DNA sequence: TGTGCCAGCAGCTTCCCAGGGGCACAAGAGACCCAGTACTTC. The V and J genes are TRBV7-9 and TRBJ2-5; possible D gene TRBD1, 6 bases. The CDR3 is made up of 14 amino acids. V lost 3 bases, J lost 2 bases, and 10 bases lay in between. CDR1 is SEHNR and CDR2 is FQNEAQ in the germline V gene (reference sequence).

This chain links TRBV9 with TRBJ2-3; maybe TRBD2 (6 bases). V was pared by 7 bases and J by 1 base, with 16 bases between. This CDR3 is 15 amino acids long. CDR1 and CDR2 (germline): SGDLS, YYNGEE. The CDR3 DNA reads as TGTGCCAGCTCATCGGGCGGGGTAGGCACAGATACGCAGTATTTT. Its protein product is CASSSGGVGTDTQYF.

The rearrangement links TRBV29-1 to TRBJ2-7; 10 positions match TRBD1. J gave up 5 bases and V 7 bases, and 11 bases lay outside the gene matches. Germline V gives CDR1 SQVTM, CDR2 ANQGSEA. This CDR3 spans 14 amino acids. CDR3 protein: CSANPGQGSHEQYF. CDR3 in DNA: TGCAGCGCCAACCCGGGACAGGGGTCCCACGAGCAGTACTTC.

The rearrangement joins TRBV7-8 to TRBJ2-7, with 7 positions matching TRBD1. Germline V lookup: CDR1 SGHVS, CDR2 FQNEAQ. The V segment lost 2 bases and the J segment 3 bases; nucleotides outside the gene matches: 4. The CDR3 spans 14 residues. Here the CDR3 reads CASSLSAGGYEQYF. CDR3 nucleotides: TGTGCCAGCAGCTTATCGGCAGGGGGCTACGAGCAGTACTTC.

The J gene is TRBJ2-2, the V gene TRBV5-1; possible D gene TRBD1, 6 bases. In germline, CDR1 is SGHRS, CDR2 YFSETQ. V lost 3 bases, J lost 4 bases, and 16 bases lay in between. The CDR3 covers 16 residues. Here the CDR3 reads CASSYEQMGATGELFF. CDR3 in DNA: TGCGCCAGCAGCTATGAACAGATGGGGGCCACCGGGGAGCTGTTTTTT. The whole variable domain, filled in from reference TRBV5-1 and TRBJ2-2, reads KAGVTQTPRYLIKTRGQQVTLSCSPISGHRSVSWYQQTPGQGLQFLFEYFSETQRNKGNFPGRFSGRQFSNSRSEMNVSTLELGDSALYLCASSYEQMGATGELFFGEGSRLTVL.

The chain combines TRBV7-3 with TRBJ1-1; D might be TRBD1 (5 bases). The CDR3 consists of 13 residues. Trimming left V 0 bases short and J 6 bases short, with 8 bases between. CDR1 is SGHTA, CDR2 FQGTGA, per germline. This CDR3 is CASSLTPGSEAFF. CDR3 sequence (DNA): TGTGCCAGCAGCTTAACCCCAGGGTCTGAAGCTTTCTTT.

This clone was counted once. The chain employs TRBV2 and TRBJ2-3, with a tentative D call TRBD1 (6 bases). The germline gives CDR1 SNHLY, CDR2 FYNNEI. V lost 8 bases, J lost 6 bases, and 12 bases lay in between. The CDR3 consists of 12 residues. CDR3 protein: CASAQTGDTQYF. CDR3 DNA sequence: TGTGCCAGCGCCCAAACAGGGGATACGCAGTATTTT.

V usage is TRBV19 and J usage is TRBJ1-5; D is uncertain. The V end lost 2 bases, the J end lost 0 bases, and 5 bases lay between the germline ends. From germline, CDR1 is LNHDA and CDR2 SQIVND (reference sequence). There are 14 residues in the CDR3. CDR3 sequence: CASSINHSNQPQHF. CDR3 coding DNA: TGTGCCAGTAGTATAAATCATAGCAATCAGCCCCAGCATTTT.

CDR3 residues: CAISESASGGEETQYF. In DNA form, the CDR3 reads TGTGCCATCAGTGAGTCGGCTAGCGGGGGAGAGGAGACCCAGTACTTC. The chain recombines TRBV10-3 with TRBJ2-5, with 10 bases that match TRBD2. Trimming cost V 0 bases and J 5 bases; bases outside gene matches: 6. CDR1 and CDR2 (germline): ENHRY, SYGVKD. The CDR3 is 16 amino acids.

CDR3 DNA sequence: TGCGCCAGCAGCCCGGGGGTTGCAACTAATGAAAAACTGTTTTTT. Its translation: CASSPGVATNEKLFF. V gene TRBV4-1 combines with J gene TRBJ1-4; perhaps TRBD1 as D (5 bases). V was clipped by 4 bases and J by 0 bases, with 9 bases between them. The CDR3 has 15 amino acids. Germline CDR1 MGHRA, CDR2 YSYEKL.

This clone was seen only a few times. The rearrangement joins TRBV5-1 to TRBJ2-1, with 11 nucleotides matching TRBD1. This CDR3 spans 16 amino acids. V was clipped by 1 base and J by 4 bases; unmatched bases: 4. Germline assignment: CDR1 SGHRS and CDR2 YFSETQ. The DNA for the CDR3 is TGCGCCAGCAGCTTGCCTGGGACAGGGGGTTACAATGAGCAGTTCTTC. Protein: CASSLPGTGGYNEQFF.